These 31 T cell receptor beta chains were sequenced from one sample in a study of shared clonotypes between healthy human individuals. The table came from immunoSEQ multiplex PCR; TCRdb's copy has only in-frame clones and leaves some out. Of 950,000 to 1,100,000 clones in the sample, around 76% are singletons; the top ten hold 1.4%. Sequenced material: memory CD4+ T cells sorted from blood. Subset of the sample: CD45RA-negative fraction. The receptors derive from a man between 18 and 29 years old in good health.

The chain recombines TRBV11-3 with TRBJ2-1; TRBD2 agrees at 10 bases. Trimming cost V 1 base and J 9 bases; bases outside gene matches: 9. CDR1 and CDR2 (germline): SGHNT, YENEEA. The CDR3 contains 16 residues. The CDR3 sequence is CASSLGAGGAEGEQFF. The CDR3 DNA sequence: TGTGCCAGCAGCTTAGGAGCGGGGGGGGCCGAGGGTGAGCAGTTCTTC.

The gene calls are TRBV11-1 and TRBJ2-1; D may correspond to TRBD1 or TRBD2 (5 bases each). V was shortened by 3 bases and J by 1 base, with 10 bases between the two germline ends. The germline CDR1 and CDR2 sequences are SGHAT and FQDESV (reference sequence). The length of the CDR3 is 15 residues. DNA of the CDR3: TGTGCCAGCAGCTTGACGGGGCTGTCCTACAATGAGCAGTTCTTC. Residues: CASSLTGLSYNEQFF.

The sample holds a few counts of this clone. This chain links TRBV7-9 with TRBJ2-7, with a possible D match to TRBD1 (6 bases). V was trimmed by 3 bases and J by 6 bases, leaving 9 bases between them. This CDR3 spans 12 amino acids. Germline CDR1 reads SEHNR; CDR2 reads FQNEAQ (reference sequence). The CDR3 region is CASSLSRGEQYF. The DNA of the CDR3 is TGTGCCAGCAGCTTGTCCAGGGGCGAGCAGTACTTC.

The CDR3 region is CASSLGRWGSNQPQHF. The CDR3 nucleotides are TGTGCCAGCAGCTTGGGTCGATGGGGAAGCAATCAGCCCCAGCATTTT. The chain joins TRBV5-8 to TRBJ1-5, with D unclear. V shed 0 bases and J shed 1 base, with 11 bases lying between them. The CDR3 sequence is 16 residues long. Germline V gives CDR1 SGHTS, CDR2 YDEGEE. The full variable domain, its missing parts supplied by reference TRBV5-8 and TRBJ1-5, is EAGVTQSPTHLIKTRGQQATLRCSPISGHTSVYWYQQALGLGLQFLLWYDEGEERNRGNFPPRFSGRQFPNYSSELNVNALELEDSALYLCASSLGRWGSNQPQHFGDGTRLSIL.

The gene calls are TRBV11-1 and TRBJ2-1; 9 bases map to TRBD1. Germline-derived CDR1 and CDR2 are SGHAT and FQDESV (reference sequence). The trim removed 5 bases at V and 6 bases at J, leaving 8 bases unmatched. The CDR3 has 15 amino acids. The chain's CDR3 is CASSRGGQGPNEQFF. In DNA, the CDR3 is TGTGCCAGCAGCCGTGGGGGACAGGGCCCCAATGAGCAGTTCTTC.

The chain has TRBV28 and TRBJ2-1; the D gene is possibly TRBD2 (5 bases). CDR1 MDHEN and CDR2 SYDVKM come from the germline V gene. The CDR3 is 12 residues long. The V gene lost 7 bases and the J gene lost 7 bases, with 11 bases spanning the gap. This chain's CDR3 is CASTRTGNEQFF. In DNA form, the CDR3 reads TGTGCCAGCACTCGGACTGGGAATGAGCAGTTCTTC. Supplemented by reference TRBV28 and TRBJ2-1, the full variable domain reads DVKVTQSSRYLVKRTGEKVFLECVQDMDHENMFWYRQDPGLGLRLIYFSYDVKMKEKGDIPEGYSVSREKKERFSLILESASTNQTSMYLCASTRTGNEQFFGPGTRLTVL.

The chain joins TRBV28 to TRBJ1-4; TRBD1 might be the D (5 bases). The CDR3 spans 14 residues. V was clipped by 6 bases and J by 8 bases, with 16 bases between them. Germline loops: CDR1 MDHEN, CDR2 SYDVKM. The CDR3 sequence is CASSPSGGLEKLFF. Here the CDR3 DNA reads TGTGCCAGCAGCCCATCCGGGGGTTTAGAAAAACTGTTTTTT.

The chain combines TRBV29-1 with TRBJ2-1; unclear D gene. Trimming stripped 2 bases from V and 4 bases from J, with 15 bases between. The CDR3 totals 15 residues. The germline gives CDR1 SQVTM, CDR2 ANQGSEA. The CDR3 protein is CSVEFTHQTYNEQFF. The CDR3, as DNA: TGCAGCGTTGAATTTACCCACCAGACGTACAATGAGCAGTTCTTC.

The chain joins TRBV9 to TRBJ2-3; 7 nucleotides align to TRBD1. CDR1 and CDR2 from the germline V gene are SGDLS and YYNGEE. The CDR3 has 15 residues. With V trimmed by 0 bases and J by 3 bases, 4 bases remained unmatched. CDR3 coding DNA: TGTGCCAGCAGCGTAGGACAGGGTGTAACAGATACGCAGTATTTT. Encoded protein: CASSVGQGVTDTQYF. Together with reference TRBV9 and TRBJ2-3, the CDR3 gives the full variable domain: DSGVTQTPKHLITATGQRVTLRCSPRSGDLSVYWYQQSLDQGLQFLIQYYNGEERAKGNILERFSAQQFPDLHSELNLSSLELGDSALYFCASSVGQGVTDTQYFGPGTRLTVL.

The V call is TRBV4-1, the J call TRBJ2-1; a possible D gene is TRBD1 (5 bases). Germline-derived CDR1 and CDR2 are MGHRA and YSYEKL. The CDR3 extends over 14 amino acids. The ends were cut back, 6 bases at V and 7 bases at J, with 16 bases in the middle. The CDR3 region is CASSLSPQGNEQFF. The CDR3 nucleotides read TGCGCCAGCAGTCTTAGTCCCCAGGGTAATGAGCAGTTCTTC.

Points on this clone: The sample has other DNA sequences that encode this CDR3 too. This rearrangement joins TRBV5-1 to TRBJ2-2; D gene unclear. This CDR3 has 15 amino acids. The ends were cut back, 4 bases at V and 1 base at J, with 11 bases in the middle. Germline CDR1 reads SGHRS; CDR2 reads YFSETQ. The CDR3 DNA follows: TGCGCCAGCAGCCTAGGACGGCTGAACACCGGGGAGCTGTTTTTT. Protein sequence: CASSLGRLNTGELFF.

The chain recombines TRBV30 with TRBJ2-3; D perhaps matches TRBD2 (6 bases). The CDR3 contains 14 residues. V lost 7 bases to trimming and J lost 0 bases, with 14 bases between them. Per germline, CDR1 GTSNPN and CDR2 SVGIG (reference sequence). The CDR3 bases are TGTGCCTTAAACCGGGGGACTAGCACAGATACGCAGTATTTT. Translated, it gives CALNRGTSTDTQYF.

The J gene is TRBJ2-1, the V gene TRBV2; D possibly corresponds to TRBD2 (5 bases). Germline-derived CDR1 and CDR2 are SNHLY and FYNNEI. Trimming pared 0 bases from V and 9 bases from J, leaving 9 bases between. The CDR3 has 13 residues. CDR3 nucleotide sequence: TGTGCCAGCAGTGAAGCGCGGGCGCGTGAGCAGTTCTTC. It encodes CASSEARAREQFF. The full variable domain, its missing parts supplied by reference TRBV2 and TRBJ2-1, is EPEVTQTPSHQVTQMGQEVILRCVPISNHLYFYWYRQILGQKVEFLVSFYNNEISEKSEIFDDQFSVERPDGSNFTLKIRSTKLEDSAMYFCASSEARAREQFFGPGTRLTVL.

The V gene is TRBV15, the J gene TRBJ2-7; TRBD1 agrees at 9 bases. V dropped 8 bases and J dropped 2; count of bases not matched to a gene: 7. CDR1 and CDR2 (germline): LNHNV, YYDKDF (reference sequence). The CDR3 runs to 14 residues. The CDR3 DNA reads as TGTGCCACCGGGCGGGGACAGGGAGCCTACGAGCAGTACTTC. Translating it yields CATGRGQGAYEQYF.

The chain has TRBV30 and TRBJ1-5; D gene uncertain. This CDR3 spans 14 amino acids. V shed 0 bases and J shed 5 bases, with 11 bases lying between them. Per germline, CDR1 GTSNPN and CDR2 SVGIG (reference sequence). The CDR3 nucleotides are TGTGCCTGGAGTGTAGGGCGCCGAGATCAGCCCCAGCATTTT. Translation gives CAWSVGRRDQPQHF.

V and J are TRBV19 and TRBJ2-2; D possibly corresponds to TRBD2 (5 bases). Germline V CDR1 and CDR2: LNHDA, SQIVND (reference sequence). This CDR3 has 16 amino acids. V lost 0 bases and J lost 4, with 12 bases in between. Written as DNA, the CDR3 is TGTGCCAGTAGTATAGAGGCAGGACTCTTCACCGGGGAGCTGTTTTTT. Translation gives CASSIEAGLFTGELFF.

The rearrangement links TRBV5-1 to TRBJ2-7; D possibly corresponds to TRBD1 (6 bases). Trimming removed 5 bases at V and 2 bases at J, with 14 bases between. This CDR3 contains 14 residues. Germline CDR1 is SGHRS and CDR2 is YFSETQ. CDR3 sequence: CASSPGVTAYEQYF. The CDR3, as DNA: TGCGCCAGCAGTCCAGGGGTCACCGCCTACGAGCAGTACTTC.

As for this clone: Relative to the germline gene, one junction end is altered; a read error may explain this. The chain employs TRBV7-7 and TRBJ2-7; TRBD1 might be the D (6 bases). Germline-derived CDR1 and CDR2 are SSHAT and FNYEAQ (reference sequence). This CDR3 spans 15 amino acids. The CDR3 nucleotides read TGTGCTAGCAGCCGCCCCAGCCAGGGGTCCTACGAGCAGTACTTC. It specifies CASSRPSQGSYEQYF.

The chain employs TRBV5-1 and TRBJ1-1, with D possibly matching TRBD1 (6 bases). The CDR3 sequence is 15 residues long. Germline CDR1 is SGHRS and CDR2 is YFSETQ. The V end was cut by 4 bases, the J end by 1 base, with 14 bases between. CDR3 sequence reads: CASSEGDRSNTEAFF. DNA for the CDR3: TGCGCCAGCAGCGAGGGAGACAGGTCGAACACTGAAGCTTTCTTT.

V and J are TRBV4-1 and TRBJ2-1; D is ambiguous. Germline V CDR1 and CDR2: MGHRA, YSYEKL. With 1 base removed from V and 2 bases from J, the gap between germline ends came to 9 bases. The CDR3 is 15 amino acids. The CDR3 here is CASSQGLQTYNEQFF. The CDR3 nucleotides read TGCGCCAGCAGCCAAGGACTGCAAACCTACAATGAGCAGTTCTTC.

A word on this clone: At the DNA level, this CDR3 is encoded by other sequences in the same sample as well. The chain joins TRBV5-1 to TRBJ2-7; D may be TRBD2 (5 bases). V lost 4 bases and J lost 0, with 5 bases in between. The germline CDR1 and CDR2 sequences are SGHRS and YFSETQ. The CDR3 spans 12 residues. CDR3 nucleotide sequence: TGCGCCAGCAGCCGGGACTCCTACGAGCAGTACTTC. This encodes CASSRDSYEQYF.

This clone has just a few counts. V usage is TRBV5-8 and J usage is TRBJ2-3; D unresolved. The germline V gene has CDR1 SGHTS and CDR2 YDEGEE. Trimming removed 4 bases at V and 3 bases at J, with 9 bases between. This CDR3 has 13 residues. The CDR3 reads CASSGRRTDTQYF. The CDR3 nucleotides read TGTGCCAGCAGCGGACGGCGGACAGATACGCAGTATTTT.

This clone was seen only a few times. The rearrangement joins TRBV2 to TRBJ2-3, with 8 positions matching TRBD2. J lost 6 bases, V lost 4 bases, and 9 bases had no gene match. CDR1 and CDR2 (germline): SNHLY, FYNNEI. This CDR3 spans 15 amino acids. The CDR3 protein is CASSVLAALRDTQYF. Written as DNA, the CDR3 is TGTGCCAGCAGTGTACTAGCGGCCCTAAGGGATACGCAGTATTTT.

The rearrangement joins TRBV19 to TRBJ2-2, with D possibly TRBD1 on 5 matching bases. Between the trimmed V and J ends, which lost 1 base and 4 bases, there was a span of 19 bases. Germline-derived CDR1 and CDR2 are LNHDA and SQIVND (reference sequence). CDR3 length: 18 residues. The CDR3 region has the DNA TGTGCCAGTAGTATAGTCCAGGGCCTCTTTGTGGTCACCGGGGAGCTGTTTTTT. Translated, it gives CASSIVQGLFVVTGELFF.

This clone was seen a handful of times. This sequence joins TRBV9 and TRBJ2-7, with D possibly TRBD2 on 7 matching bases. The V end lost 4 bases, the J end lost 5 bases, and 25 bases lay between the germline ends. Germline V lookup: CDR1 SGDLS, CDR2 YYNGEE. The CDR3 length is 17 residues. Written as DNA, the CDR3 is TGTGCCAGCAGCCCCACCCTGGGGGGGCAGGGAAGAAACGAGCAGTACTTC. This gives the protein CASSPTLGGQGRNEQYF.

This clone has more than one count but fewer than ten. The V gene is TRBV6-1, the J gene TRBJ2-3, with D hard to call. Trimming cost V 4 bases and J 3 bases, with 11 bases left between them. The CDR3 has 14 amino acids. In germline, CDR1 is MNHNS, CDR2 SASEGT. The CDR3 here is CASSGPLITDTQYF. Here the CDR3 DNA reads TGTGCCAGCAGTGGCCCCTTAATAACAGATACGCAGTATTTT.

The chain combines TRBV4-2 with TRBJ2-1; D gene unclear. The V gene lost 1 base and the J gene lost 8 bases, with 15 bases spanning the gap. The CDR3 contains 15 residues. In germline, CDR1 is LGHNA, CDR2 YNFKEQ. The CDR3 reads CASSQVPSGRDEQFF. The CDR3 coding sequence is TGTGCCAGCAGCCAAGTTCCCTCCGGTAGAGATGAGCAGTTCTTC.

This clone occurred once. The chain joins TRBV6-5 to TRBJ1-5; the D is unclear. The CDR3 totals 14 residues. V lost 6 bases and J 1 base, leaving 10 bases between the germline ends. From germline, CDR1 is MNHEY and CDR2 SVGAGI. The CDR3 coding sequence is TGTGCCAGCAGCAGACTGGGGAGCAATCAGCCCCAGCATTTT. This codes for CASSRLGSNQPQHF.

Concerning this clone: This likely stems from a read error, as it lies one base from a far larger clone. This same CDR3 is encoded by further DNA sequences in the sample. The rearrangement uses TRBV5-1 and TRBJ2-7; 9 nucleotides match TRBD1. Germline trimming cut 0 bases from V and 6 bases from J; bases unmatched to any gene: 1. Germline V lookup: CDR1 SGHRS, CDR2 YFSETQ. The CDR3 is made up of 13 amino acids. CDR3 sequence: CASSLGDRAEQYF. CDR3 nucleotides: TGCGCCAGCAGCTTGGGGGACAGGGCCGAGCAGTACTTC.

The CDR3 DNA reads TGTGCCAGCTCCATGGACGGGAACTATGGCTACACCTTC. Protein product: CASSMDGNYGYTF. This chain connects TRBV6-4 to TRBJ1-2; the D is unclear. Trimming shortened V by 8 bases and J by 2 bases, and 12 bases separated the two germline ends. Germline V gene data show CDR1 as MRHNA and CDR2 as SNTAGT. The CDR3 totals 13 residues.

The rearrangement links TRBV27 to TRBJ1-2, with D possibly being TRBD1 (6 bases). Deletions cut 9 bases from V and 1 base from J, with 15 bases between. The CDR3 covers 14 residues. CDR1 is MNHEY and CDR2 is SMNVEV in the germline V gene (reference sequence). In nucleotides, the CDR3 is TGTGCCAGTAAGATGGGCAGGGGTAACTATGGCTACACCTTC. It specifies CASKMGRGNYGYTF.